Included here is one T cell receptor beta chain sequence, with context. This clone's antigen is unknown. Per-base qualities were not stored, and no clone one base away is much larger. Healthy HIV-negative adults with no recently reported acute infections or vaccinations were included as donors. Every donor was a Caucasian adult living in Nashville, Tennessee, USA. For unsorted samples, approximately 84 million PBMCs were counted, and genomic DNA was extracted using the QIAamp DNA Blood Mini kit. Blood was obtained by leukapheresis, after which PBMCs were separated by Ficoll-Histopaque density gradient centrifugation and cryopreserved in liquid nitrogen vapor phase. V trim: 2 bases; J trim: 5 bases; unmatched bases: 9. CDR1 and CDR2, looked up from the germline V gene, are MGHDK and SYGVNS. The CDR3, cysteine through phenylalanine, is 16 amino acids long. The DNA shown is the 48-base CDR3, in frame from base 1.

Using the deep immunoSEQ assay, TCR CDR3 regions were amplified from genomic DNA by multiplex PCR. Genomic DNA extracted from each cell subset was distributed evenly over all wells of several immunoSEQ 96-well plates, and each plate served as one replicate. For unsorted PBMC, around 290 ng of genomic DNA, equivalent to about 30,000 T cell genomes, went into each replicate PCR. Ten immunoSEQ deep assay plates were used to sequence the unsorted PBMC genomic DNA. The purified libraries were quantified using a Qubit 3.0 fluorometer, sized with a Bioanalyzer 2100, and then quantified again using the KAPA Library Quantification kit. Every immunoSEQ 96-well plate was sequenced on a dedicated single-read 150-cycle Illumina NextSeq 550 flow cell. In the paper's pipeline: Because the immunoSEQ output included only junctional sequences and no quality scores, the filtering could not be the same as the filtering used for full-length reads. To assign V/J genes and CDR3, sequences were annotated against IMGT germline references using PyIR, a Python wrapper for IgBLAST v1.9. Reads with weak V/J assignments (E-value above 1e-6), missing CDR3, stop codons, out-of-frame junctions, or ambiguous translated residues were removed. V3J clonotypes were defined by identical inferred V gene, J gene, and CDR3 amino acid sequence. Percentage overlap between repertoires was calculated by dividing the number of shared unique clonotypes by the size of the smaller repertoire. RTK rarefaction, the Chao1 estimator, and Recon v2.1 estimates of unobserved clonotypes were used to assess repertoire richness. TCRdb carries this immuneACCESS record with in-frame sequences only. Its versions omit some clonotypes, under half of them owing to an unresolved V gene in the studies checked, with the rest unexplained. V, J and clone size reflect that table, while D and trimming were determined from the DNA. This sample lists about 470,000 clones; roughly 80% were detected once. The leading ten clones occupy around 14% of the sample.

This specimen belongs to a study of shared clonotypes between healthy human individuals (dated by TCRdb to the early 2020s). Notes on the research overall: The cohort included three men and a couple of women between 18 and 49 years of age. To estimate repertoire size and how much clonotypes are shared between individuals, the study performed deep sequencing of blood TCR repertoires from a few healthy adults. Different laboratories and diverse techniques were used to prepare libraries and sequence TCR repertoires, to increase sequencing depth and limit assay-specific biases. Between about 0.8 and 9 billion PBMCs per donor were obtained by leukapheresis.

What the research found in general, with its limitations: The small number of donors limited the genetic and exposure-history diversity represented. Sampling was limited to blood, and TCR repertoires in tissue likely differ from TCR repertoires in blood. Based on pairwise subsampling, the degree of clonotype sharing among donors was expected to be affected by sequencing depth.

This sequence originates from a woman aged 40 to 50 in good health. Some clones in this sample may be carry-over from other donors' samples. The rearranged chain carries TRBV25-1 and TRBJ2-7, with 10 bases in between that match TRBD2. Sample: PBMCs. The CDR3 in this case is CASSEHGSGRSHEQYF. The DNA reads TGTGCCAGCAGTGAACATGGTAGCGGGAGGTCCCACGAGCAGTACTTC.